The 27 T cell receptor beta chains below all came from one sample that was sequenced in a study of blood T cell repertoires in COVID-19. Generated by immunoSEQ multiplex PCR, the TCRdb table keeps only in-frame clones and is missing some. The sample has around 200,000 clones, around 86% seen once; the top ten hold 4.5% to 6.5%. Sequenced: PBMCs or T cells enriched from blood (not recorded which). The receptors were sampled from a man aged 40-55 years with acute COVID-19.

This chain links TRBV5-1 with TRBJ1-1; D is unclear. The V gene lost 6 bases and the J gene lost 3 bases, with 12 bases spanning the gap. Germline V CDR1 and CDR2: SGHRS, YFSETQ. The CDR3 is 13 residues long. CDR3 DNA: TGCGCCAGCACTTGGGCAATCGACACTGAAGCTTTCTTT. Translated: CASTWAIDTEAFF.

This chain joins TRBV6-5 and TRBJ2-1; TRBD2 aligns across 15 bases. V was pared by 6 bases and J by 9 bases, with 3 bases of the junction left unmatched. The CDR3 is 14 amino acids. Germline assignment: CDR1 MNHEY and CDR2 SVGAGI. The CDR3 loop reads CASSGTSGRSEQFF. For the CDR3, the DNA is TGTGCCAGCAGCGGGACTAGCGGGAGGTCTGAGCAGTTCTTC.

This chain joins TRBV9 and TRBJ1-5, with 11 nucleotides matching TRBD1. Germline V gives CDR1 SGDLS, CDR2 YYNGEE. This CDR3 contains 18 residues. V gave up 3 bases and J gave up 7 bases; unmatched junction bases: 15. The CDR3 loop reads CASSAGTGGSSKNQPQHF. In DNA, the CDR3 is TGTGCCAGCAGCGCAGGGACAGGGGGAAGTTCCAAAAACCAGCCCCAGCATTTT.

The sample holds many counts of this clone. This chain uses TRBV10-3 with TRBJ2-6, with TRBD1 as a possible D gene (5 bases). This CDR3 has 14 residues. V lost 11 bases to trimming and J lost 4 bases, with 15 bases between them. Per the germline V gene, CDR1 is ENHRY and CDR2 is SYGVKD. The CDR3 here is CASRTGEGANVLTF. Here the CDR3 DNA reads TGTGCCTCGCGAACAGGAGAAGGGGCCAACGTCCTGACTTTC.

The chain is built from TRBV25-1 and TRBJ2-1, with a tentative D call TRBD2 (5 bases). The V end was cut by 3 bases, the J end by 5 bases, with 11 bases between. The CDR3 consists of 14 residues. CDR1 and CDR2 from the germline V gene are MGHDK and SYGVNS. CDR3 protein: CASSEAGSHNEQFF. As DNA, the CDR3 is TGTGCCAGCAGTGAGGCGGGTTCTCACAATGAGCAGTTCTTC.

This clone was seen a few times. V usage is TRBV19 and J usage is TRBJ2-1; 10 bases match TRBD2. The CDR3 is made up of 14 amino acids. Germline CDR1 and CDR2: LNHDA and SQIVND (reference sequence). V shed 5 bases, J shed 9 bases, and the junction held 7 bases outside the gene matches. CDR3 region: CASSVLSGRLEQFF. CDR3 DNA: TGTGCCAGTAGTGTCCTTAGCGGGAGGCTTGAGCAGTTCTTC.

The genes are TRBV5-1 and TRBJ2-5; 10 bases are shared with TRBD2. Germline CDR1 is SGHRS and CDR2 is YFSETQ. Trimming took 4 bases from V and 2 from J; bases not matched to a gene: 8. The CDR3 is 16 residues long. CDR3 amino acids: CASSGTLTSGQETQYF. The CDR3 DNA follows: TGCGCCAGCAGCGGGACCTTGACTAGCGGGCAAGAGACCCAGTACTTC.

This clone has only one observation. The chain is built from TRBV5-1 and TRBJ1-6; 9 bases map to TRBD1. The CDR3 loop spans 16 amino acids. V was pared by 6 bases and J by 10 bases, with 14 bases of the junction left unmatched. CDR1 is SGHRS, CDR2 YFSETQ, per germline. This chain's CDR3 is CASTLTGGAEESPLHF. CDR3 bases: TGCGCCAGCACCCTCACAGGGGGCGCAGAGGAATCACCCCTCCACTTT. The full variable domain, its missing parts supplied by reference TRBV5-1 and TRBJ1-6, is KAGVTQTPRYLIKTRGQQVTLSCSPISGHRSVSWYQQTPGQGLQFLFEYFSETQRNKGNFPGRFSGRQFSNSRSEMNVSTLELGDSALYLCASTLTGGAEESPLHFGNGTRLTVT.

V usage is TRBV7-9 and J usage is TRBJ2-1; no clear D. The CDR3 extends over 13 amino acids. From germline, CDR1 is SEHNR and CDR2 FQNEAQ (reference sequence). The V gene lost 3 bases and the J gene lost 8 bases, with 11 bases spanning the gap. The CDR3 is CASSFYSTHEQFF. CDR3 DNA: TGTGCCAGCAGCTTCTACTCGACTCATGAGCAGTTCTTC.

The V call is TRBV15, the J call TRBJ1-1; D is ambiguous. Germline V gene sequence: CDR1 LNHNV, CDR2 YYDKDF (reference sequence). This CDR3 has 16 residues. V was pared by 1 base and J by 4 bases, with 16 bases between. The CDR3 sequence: CATSRGIREQATEAFF. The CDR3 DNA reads TGTGCCACCAGCAGAGGGATTCGGGAGCAGGCCACTGAAGCTTTCTTT.

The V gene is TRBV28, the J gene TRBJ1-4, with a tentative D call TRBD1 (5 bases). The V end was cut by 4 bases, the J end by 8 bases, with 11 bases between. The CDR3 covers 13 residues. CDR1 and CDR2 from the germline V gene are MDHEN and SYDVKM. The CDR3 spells CASSSREDEKLFF. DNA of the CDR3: TGTGCCAGCAGTTCCAGGGAGGACGAAAAACTGTTTTTT.

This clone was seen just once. The CDR3 region is CASSSGAGEGETQYF. In DNA form, the CDR3 reads TGCGCCAGCAGCTCAGGGGCAGGGGAAGGGGAGACCCAGTACTTC. The gene calls are TRBV5-1 and TRBJ2-5, with a weak D call TRBD1 (6 bases). CDR1 and CDR2 (germline): SGHRS, YFSETQ. V was cut by 3 bases and J by 5 bases, with 17 bases left in between. CDR3 length: 15 residues. The whole variable domain, remainder taken from reference TRBV5-1 and TRBJ2-5, is KAGVTQTPRYLIKTRGQQVTLSCSPISGHRSVSWYQQTPGQGLQFLFEYFSETQRNKGNFPGRFSGRQFSNSRSEMNVSTLELGDSALYLCASSSGAGEGETQYFGPGTRLLVL.

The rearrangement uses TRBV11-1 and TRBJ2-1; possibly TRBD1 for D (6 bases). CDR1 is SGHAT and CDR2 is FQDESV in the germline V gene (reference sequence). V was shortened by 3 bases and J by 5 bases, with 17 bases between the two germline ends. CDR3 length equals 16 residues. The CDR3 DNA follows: TGTGCCAGCAGCTTTTACCCAACGGACAGCCACAATGAGCAGTTCTTC. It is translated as CASSFYPTDSHNEQFF.

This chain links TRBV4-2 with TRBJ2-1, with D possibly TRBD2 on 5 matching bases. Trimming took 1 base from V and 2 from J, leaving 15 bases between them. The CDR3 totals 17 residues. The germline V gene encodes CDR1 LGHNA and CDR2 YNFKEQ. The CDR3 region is CASSQVETGNAYNEQFF. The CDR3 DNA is TGTGCCAGCAGCCAAGTAGAGACGGGAAACGCCTACAATGAGCAGTTCTTC.

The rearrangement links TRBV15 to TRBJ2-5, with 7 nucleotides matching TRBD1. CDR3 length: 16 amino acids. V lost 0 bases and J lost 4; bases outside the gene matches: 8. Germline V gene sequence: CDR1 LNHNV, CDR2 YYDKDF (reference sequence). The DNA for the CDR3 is TGTGCCACCAGCAGAGATCGGGCAGGGGGAGTAGAGACCCAGTACTTC. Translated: CATSRDRAGGVETQYF.

Here the CDR3 reads CASSLEGGTEAFF. In nucleotides, the CDR3 is TGTGCCAGCAGCTTAGAGGGAGGCACTGAAGCTTTCTTT. This chain joins TRBV11-2 and TRBJ1-1; D not resolved. The germline V gene encodes CDR1 SGHAT and CDR2 FQNNGV. This CDR3 spans 13 amino acids. V lost 0 bases to trimming and J lost 4 bases, with 6 bases between them.

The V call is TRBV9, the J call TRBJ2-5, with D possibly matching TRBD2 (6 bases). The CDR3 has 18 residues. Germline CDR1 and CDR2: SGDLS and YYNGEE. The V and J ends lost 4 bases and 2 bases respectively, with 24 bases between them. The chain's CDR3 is CASSPGGRPRRDQETQYF. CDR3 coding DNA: TGTGCCAGCAGCCCTGGGGGGAGGCCTAGGCGGGATCAAGAGACCCAGTACTTC.

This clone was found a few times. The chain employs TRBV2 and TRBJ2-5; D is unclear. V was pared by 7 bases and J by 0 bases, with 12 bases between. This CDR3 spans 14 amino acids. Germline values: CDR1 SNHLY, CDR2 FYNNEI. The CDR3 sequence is CASNPNGYQETQYF. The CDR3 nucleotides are TGTGCCAGCAACCCTAACGGGTACCAAGAGACCCAGTACTTC.

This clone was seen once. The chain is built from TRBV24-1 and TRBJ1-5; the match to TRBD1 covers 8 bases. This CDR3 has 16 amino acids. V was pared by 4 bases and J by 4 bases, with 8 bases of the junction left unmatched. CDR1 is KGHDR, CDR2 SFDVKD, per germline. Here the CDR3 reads CATSESRQGLNQPQHF. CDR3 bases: TGTGCCACCAGTGAGTCCCGACAGGGGCTAAATCAGCCCCAGCATTTT.

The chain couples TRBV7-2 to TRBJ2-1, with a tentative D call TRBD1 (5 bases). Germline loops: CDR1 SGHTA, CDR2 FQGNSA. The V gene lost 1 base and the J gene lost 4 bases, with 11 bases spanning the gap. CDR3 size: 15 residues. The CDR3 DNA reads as TGTGCCAGCAGCTTAGGGCCAGGGTCATACAATGAGCAGTTCTTC. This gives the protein CASSLGPGSYNEQFF.

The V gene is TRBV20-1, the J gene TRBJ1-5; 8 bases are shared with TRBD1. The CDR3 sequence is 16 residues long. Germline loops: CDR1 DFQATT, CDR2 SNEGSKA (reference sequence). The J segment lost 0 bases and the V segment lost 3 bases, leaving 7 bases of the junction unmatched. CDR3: CSASGQGHSSNQPQHF. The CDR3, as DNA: TGCAGTGCTAGTGGACAGGGCCACTCTAGCAATCAGCCCCAGCATTTT.

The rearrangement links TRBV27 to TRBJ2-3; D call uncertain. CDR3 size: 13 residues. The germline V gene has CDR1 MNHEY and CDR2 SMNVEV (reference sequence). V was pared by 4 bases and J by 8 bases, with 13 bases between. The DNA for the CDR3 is TGTGCCAGCAGTTATGTAGGAAGAGGTACGCAGTATTTT. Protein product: CASSYVGRGTQYF.

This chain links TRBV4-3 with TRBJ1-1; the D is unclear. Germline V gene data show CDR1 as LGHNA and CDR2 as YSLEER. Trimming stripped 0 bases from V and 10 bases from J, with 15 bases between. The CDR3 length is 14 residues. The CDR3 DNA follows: TGCGCCAGCAGCCAAGAGGGGAGGAGGGAGGTAGCTTTCTTT. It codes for CASSQEGRREVAFF.

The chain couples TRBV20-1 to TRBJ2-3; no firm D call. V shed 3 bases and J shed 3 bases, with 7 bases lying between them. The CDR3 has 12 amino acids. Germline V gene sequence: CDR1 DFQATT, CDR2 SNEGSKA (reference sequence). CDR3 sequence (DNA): TGCAGTGCTAGTTACTTGACAGATACGCAGTATTTT. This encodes CSASYLTDTQYF.

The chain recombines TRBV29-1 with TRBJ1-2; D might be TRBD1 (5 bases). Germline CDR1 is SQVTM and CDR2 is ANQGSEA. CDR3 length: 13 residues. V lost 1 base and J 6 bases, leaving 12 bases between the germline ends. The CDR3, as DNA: TGCAGCGTTGAAGCTCGCAGGGAAAATGGCTACACCTTC. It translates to CSVEARRENGYTF. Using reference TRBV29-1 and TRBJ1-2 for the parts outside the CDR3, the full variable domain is SAVISQKPSRDICQRGTSLTIQCQVDSQVTMMFWYRQQPGQSLTLIATANQGSEATYESGFVIDKFPISRPNLTFSTLTVSNMSPEDSSIYLCSVEARRENGYTFGSGTRLTVV.

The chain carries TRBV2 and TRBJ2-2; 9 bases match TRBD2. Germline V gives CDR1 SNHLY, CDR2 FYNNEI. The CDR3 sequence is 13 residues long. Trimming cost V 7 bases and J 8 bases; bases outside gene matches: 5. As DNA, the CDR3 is TGTGCCAGCATGCGGGAGGGCCCTGGGGAGCTGTTTTTT. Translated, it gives CASMREGPGELFF.

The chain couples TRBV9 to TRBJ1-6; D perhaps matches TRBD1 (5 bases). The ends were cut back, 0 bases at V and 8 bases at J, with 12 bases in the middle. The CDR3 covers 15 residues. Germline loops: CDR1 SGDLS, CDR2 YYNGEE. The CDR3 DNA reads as TGTGCCAGCAGCGTAGCTACGTGGGGCGATTCACCCCTCCACTTT. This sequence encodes CASSVATWGDSPLHF.